The entry below gives a single TCR beta chain sequence along with its context. As yet, its antigen is unknown. The data were obtained in a study of CXCR3-negative and CXCR3-positive naive CD8 T cells. General observations from the study: TRB CDR3 properties indicated TCR strength, while surface CD5 was similar across naive subsets. Naive CXCR3-negative cells resembled naive CXCR3-positive cells in TRBV-TRBJ usage; memory cells differed. The study found more hydrophobic TRB CDR3s in CXCR3-positive naive cells than in CXCR3-negative naive cells.

Investigators sorted each CD8+ T cell subset in triplicate, taking roughly 330,000 cells each time. Cells that were CD45RO-CCR7+CD27+CD95- constituted naive CD8+ T cells. This CDR3 is built from 15 residues. The germline gives CDR1 DFQATT, CDR2 SNEGSKA (reference sequence). Carrying UMI labels, the TRB cDNA libraries were prepared through 5' RACE. TCRdb re-called the 5' RACE reads and shows each CDR3 protein once, DNA omitted. This sample lists 60,000 to 65,000 distinct CDR3 sequences; its ten largest clones have 4% to 5.5%. The chain links TRBV20-1 to TRBJ2-7. This clonotype was obtained from a human donor in good health. Some clones in this sample may be carry-over from other donors' samples. Sequencing used naive CXCR3+ CD8+ T cells from blood. As to subset: CD45RO-CCR7+CD27+CD95- naive CD8+ T cells expressing CXCR3 (TNR3+). This chain's CDR3 is CSARDLAGIPYEQYF.